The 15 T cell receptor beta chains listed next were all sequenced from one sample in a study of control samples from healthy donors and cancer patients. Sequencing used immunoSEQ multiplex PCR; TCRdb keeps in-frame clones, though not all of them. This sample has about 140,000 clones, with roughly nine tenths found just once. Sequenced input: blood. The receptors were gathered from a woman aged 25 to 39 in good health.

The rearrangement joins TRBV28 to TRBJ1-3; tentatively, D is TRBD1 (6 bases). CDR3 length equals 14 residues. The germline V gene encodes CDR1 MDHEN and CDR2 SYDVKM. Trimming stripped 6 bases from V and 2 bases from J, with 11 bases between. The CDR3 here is CASSAGAAGNTIYF. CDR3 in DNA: TGTGCCAGCAGCGCAGGGGCGGCTGGAAACACCATATATTTT.

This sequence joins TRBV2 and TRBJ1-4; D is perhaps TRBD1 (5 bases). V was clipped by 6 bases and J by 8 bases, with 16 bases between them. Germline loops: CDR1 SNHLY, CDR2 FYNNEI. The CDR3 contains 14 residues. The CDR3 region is CASSPTVSGEKLFF. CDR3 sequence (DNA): TGTGCCAGCAGCCCGACAGTTTCAGGCGAAAAACTGTTTTTT.

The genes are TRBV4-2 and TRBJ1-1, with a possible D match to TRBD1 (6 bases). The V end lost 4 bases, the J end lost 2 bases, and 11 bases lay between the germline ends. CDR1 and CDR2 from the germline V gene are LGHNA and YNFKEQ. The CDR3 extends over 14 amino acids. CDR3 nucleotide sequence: TGTGCCAGCAGCCCGCACAGGGTTAACACTGAAGCTTTCTTT. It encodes CASSPHRVNTEAFF.

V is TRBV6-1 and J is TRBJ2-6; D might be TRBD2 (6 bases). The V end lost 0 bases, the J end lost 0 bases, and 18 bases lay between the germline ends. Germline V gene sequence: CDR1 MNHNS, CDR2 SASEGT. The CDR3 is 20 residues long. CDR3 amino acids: CASSEARLGGPASGANVLTF. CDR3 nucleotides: TGTGCCAGCAGTGAAGCGCGTTTGGGGGGACCCGCCTCTGGGGCCAACGTCCTGACTTTC.

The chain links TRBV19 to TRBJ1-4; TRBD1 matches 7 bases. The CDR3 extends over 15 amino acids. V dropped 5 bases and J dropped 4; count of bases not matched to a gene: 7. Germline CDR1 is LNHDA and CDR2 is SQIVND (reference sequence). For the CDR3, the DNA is TGTGCCAGTAGTCCGCGACAGGGCAGTAATGAAAAACTGTTTTTT. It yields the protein CASSPRQGSNEKLFF.

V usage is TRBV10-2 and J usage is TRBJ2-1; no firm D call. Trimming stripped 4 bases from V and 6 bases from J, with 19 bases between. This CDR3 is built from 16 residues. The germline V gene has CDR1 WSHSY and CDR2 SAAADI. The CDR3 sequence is CASSGRPGAVRNEQFF. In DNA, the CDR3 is TGCGCCAGCAGTGGTCGGCCGGGCGCGGTCCGCAATGAGCAGTTCTTC.

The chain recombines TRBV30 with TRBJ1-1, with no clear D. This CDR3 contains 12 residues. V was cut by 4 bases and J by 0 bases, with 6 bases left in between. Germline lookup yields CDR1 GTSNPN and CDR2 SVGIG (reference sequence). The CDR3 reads CAWNNMNTEAFF. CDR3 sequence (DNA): TGTGCCTGGAATAATATGAACACTGAAGCTTTCTTT.

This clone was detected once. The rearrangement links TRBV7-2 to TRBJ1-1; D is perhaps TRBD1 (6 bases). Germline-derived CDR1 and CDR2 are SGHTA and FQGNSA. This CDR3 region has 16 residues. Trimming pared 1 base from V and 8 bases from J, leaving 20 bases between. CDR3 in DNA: TGTGCCAGCAGCTTAGTCTCAGGGGCCTCTCCAACCGAAGCTTTCTTT. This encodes CASSLVSGASPTEAFF.

CDR3 nucleotides: TGCAGCGTTGAGGTGTGGAACGCCTCCTACAATGAGCAGTTCTTC. It translates to CSVEVWNASYNEQFF. The chain links TRBV29-1 to TRBJ2-1; D remains ambiguous. Per germline, CDR1 SQVTM and CDR2 ANQGSEA. V shed 3 bases and J shed 0 bases, with 12 bases lying between them. There are 15 residues in the CDR3.

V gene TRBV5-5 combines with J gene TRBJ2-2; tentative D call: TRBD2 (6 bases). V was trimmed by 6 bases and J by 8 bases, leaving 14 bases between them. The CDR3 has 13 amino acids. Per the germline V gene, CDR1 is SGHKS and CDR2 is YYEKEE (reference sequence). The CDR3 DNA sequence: TGTGCCAGCACTCGGACTACTGTAGGGGAGCTGTTTTTT. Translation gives CASTRTTVGELFF.

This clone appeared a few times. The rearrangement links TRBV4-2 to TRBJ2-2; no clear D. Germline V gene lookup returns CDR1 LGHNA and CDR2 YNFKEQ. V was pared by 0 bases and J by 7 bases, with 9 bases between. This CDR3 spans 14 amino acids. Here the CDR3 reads CASSQEIRVGELFF. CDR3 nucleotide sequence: TGTGCCAGCAGCCAAGAGATTCGCGTCGGGGAGCTGTTTTTT.

The CDR3 reads CSVEAASGRYTGELFF. CDR3 nucleotide sequence: TGCAGCGTTGAAGCGGCTTCAGGACGGTACACCGGGGAGCTGTTTTTT. The chain couples TRBV29-1 to TRBJ2-2, with D unresolved. Germline V CDR1 and CDR2: SQVTM, ANQGSEA. The V and J ends lost 1 base and 3 bases respectively, with 15 bases between them. The CDR3 extends over 16 amino acids.

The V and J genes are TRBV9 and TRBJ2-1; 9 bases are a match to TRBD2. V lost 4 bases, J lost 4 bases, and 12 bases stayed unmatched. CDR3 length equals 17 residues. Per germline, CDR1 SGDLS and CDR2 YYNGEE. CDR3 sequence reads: CASSLTGGGRGYNEQFF. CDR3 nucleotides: TGTGCCAGCAGCCTCACCGGGGGCGGGAGGGGTTACAATGAGCAGTTCTTC.

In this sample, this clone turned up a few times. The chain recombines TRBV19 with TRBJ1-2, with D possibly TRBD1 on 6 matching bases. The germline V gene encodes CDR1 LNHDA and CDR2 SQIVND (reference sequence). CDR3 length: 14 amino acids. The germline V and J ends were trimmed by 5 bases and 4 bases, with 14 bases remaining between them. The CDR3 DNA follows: TGTGCCAGTAGTGAGGCCAGGGGAGGCTATGGCTACACCTTC. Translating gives CASSEARGGYGYTF.

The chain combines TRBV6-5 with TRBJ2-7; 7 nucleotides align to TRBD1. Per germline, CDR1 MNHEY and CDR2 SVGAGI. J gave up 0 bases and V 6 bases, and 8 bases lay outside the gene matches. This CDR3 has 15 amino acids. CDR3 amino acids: CASRVGQAHSYEQYF. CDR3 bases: TGTGCCAGCAGGGTTGGACAGGCCCACTCCTACGAGCAGTACTTC.